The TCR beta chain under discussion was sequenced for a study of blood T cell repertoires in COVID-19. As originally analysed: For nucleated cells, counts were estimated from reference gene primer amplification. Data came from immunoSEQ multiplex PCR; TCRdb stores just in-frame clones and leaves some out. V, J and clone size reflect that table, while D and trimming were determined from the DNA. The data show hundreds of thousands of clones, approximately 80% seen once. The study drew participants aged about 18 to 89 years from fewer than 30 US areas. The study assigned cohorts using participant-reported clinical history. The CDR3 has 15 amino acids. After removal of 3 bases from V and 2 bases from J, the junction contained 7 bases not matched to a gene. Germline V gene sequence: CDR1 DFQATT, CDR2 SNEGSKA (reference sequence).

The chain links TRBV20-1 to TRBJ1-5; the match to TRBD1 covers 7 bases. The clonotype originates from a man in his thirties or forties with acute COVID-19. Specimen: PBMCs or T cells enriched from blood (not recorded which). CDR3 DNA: TGCAGTGCTAGTCACGGGACAGCTCGCAATCAGCCCCAGCATTTT. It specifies CSASHGTARNQPQHF.